Listed here are 3 T cell receptor beta chains from one sample, sequenced in a study of T cell repertoires in cytomegalovirus infection. MiXCR, run by TCRdb on the reads, gives a single entry per CDR3 protein. The sample contains hundreds of thousands of distinct CDR3 sequences, roughly 10% of which appear only once. The sample was PBMCs. The receptors shown here come from a human donor in good health (CMV status not recorded). Some clones in this sample may be carry-over from other donors' samples.

This clonotype was observed many times. This chain links TRBV7-6 with TRBJ1-2; D uncertain. Trimming shortened V by 10 bases and J by 6 bases, and 15 bases separated the two germline ends. CDR3 length equals 12 residues. Per the germline V gene, CDR1 is SGHVS and CDR2 is FNYEAQ. The CDR3 nucleotides read TGTGCCATCGCGGACGGGTCTAATGGCTACACCTTC. It yields the protein CAIADGSNGYTF.

This clonotype was seen more than once but under ten times. The gene calls are TRBV28 and TRBJ2-1; D is unclear. Germline V gene lookup returns CDR1 MDHEN and CDR2 SYDVKM. The CDR3 is 14 amino acids. Trimming took off 10 bases at V and 6 bases at J, with 19 bases between the two ends. CDR3 sequence: CATKAETPRNEQFF. As DNA, the CDR3 is TGTGCCACCAAGGCGGAGACGCCGCGCAATGAGCAGTTCTTC. Variable domain in full (rest from reference TRBV28 and TRBJ2-1): DVKVTQSSRYLVKRTGEKVFLECVQDMDHENMFWYRQDPGLGLRLIYFSYDVKMKEKGDIPEGYSVSREKKERFSLILESASTNQTSMYLCATKAETPRNEQFFGPGTRLTVL.

This chain uses TRBV20-1 with TRBJ2-3, with 9 nucleotides matching TRBD2. V gave up 5 bases and J gave up 5 bases; unmatched junction bases: 11. The CDR3 has 15 amino acids. CDR1 is DFQATT, CDR2 SNEGSKA, per germline (reference sequence). CDR3 sequence (DNA): TGCAGTGCTTGGGAATTAGCGGGAGCGAGAGATACGCAGTATTTT. The encoded protein is CSAWELAGARDTQYF.